This T cell receptor (beta chain) was captured in a study of CD8 T cells in ankylosing spondylitis. Broader study findings: Typical of ankylosing spondylitis blood, it appeared, was a TCR beta motif of seven to nine highly homologous variants.

Remarks on this clonotype: What it binds is not known.

Quantitative 5'-RACE with molecular barcodes was used to make the TCR beta libraries. TCRdb itself ran the 5' RACE reads through MiXCR, one entry per CDR3 protein. The sample includes about 420,000 distinct CDR3 sequences, about 22% seen only once; the top ten take roughly a sixth. Looked up from germline, CDR1 is SGHKS and CDR2 is YYEKEE (reference sequence). The CDR3 extends over 16 amino acids. The ends were cut back, 3 bases at V and 5 bases at J, with 15 bases in the middle. The TCR was taken from a male donor with ankylosing spondylitis. Sequenced material: blood, either unsorted or a sorted T cell fraction (not recorded which). The chain joins TRBV5-5 to TRBJ1-6; D remains ambiguous. CDR3 sequence (DNA): TGTGCCAGCAGCTGGGCGGGAGGAGAAAATAATTCACCCCTCCACTTT. Its translation is CASSWAGGENNSPLHF.